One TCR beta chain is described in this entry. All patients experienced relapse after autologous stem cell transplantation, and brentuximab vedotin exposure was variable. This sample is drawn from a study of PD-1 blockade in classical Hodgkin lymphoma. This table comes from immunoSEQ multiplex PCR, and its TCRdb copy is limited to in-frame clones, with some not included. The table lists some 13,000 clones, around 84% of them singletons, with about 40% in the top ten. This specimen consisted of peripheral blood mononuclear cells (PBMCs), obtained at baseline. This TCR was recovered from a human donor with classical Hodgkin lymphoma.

CDR3 bases: TGTGCCAGCAGTCAGCAGGGCTCTGGAAACACCATATATTTT. Translation: CASSQQGSGNTIYF. This chain links TRBV11-3 with TRBJ1-3; D possibly corresponds to TRBD1 (5 bases). V was clipped by 6 bases and J by 0 bases, with 9 bases between them. Germline-derived CDR1 and CDR2 are SGHNT and YENEEA. The CDR3 length is 14 residues.